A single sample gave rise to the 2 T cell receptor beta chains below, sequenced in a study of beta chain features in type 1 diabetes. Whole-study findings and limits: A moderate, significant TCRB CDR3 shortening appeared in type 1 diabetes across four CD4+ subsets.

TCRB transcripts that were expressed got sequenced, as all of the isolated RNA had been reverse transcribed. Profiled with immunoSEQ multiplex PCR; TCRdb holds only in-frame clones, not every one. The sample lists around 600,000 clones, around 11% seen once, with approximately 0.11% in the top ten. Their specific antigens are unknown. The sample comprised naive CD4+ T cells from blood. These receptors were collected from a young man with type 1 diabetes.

The CDR3 nucleotides are TGTGCCAGCAGCTCCAGAGCGGGGCAAGGCACAGATACGCAGTATTTT. As protein: CASSSRAGQGTDTQYF. The chain combines TRBV7-6 with TRBJ2-3, with TRBD2 matching over 7 bases. The CDR3 sequence is 16 residues long. J lost 1 base, V lost 4 bases, and 8 bases had no gene match. From germline, CDR1 is SGHVS and CDR2 FNYEAQ. Using reference TRBV7-6 and TRBJ2-3 for the parts outside the CDR3, the full variable domain is GAGVSQSPRYKVTKRGQDVALRCDPISGHVSLYWYRQALGQGPEFLTYFNYEAQQDKSGLPNDRFSAERPEGSISTLTIQRTEQRDSAMYRCASSSRAGQGTDTQYFGPGTRLTVL.

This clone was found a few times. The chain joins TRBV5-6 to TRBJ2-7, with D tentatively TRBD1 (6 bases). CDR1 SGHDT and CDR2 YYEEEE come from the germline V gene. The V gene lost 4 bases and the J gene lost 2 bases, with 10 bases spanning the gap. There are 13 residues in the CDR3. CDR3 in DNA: TGTGCCAGCAGCCGCCGGGACACCTACGAGCAGTACTTC. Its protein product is CASSRRDTYEQYF.